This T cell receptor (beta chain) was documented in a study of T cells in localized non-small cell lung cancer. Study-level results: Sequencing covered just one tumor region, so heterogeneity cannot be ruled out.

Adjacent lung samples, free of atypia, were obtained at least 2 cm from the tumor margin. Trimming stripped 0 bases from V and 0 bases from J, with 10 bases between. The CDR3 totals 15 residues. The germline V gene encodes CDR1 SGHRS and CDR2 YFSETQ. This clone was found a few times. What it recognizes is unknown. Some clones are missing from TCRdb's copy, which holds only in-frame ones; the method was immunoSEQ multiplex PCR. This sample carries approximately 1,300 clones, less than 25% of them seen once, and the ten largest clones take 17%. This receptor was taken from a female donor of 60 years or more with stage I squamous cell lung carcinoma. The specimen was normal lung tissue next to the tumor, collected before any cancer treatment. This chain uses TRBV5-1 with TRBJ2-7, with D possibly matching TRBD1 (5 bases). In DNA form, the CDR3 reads TGCGCCAGCAGCTTGGCCGGTGACAGCTCCTACGAGCAGTACTTC. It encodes CASSLAGDSSYEQYF. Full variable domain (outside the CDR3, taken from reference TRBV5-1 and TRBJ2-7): KAGVTQTPRYLIKTRGQQVTLSCSPISGHRSVSWYQQTPGQGLQFLFEYFSETQRNKGNFPGRFSGRQFSNSRSEMNVSTLELGDSALYLCASSLAGDSSYEQYFGPGTRLTVT.